This TCR beta chain was recovered during a study of T cells after yellow fever vaccination. This clonotype was seen only a few times. The V and J ends lost 5 bases and 2 bases respectively, with 13 bases between them. The CDR3 is 15 amino acids. The germline V gene has CDR1 MNHEY and CDR2 SMNVEV (reference sequence). TCRdb re-derived calls from the 5' RACE reads in MiXCR, one entry per CDR3 protein. The sample records nearly 350,000 distinct CDR3 sequences, roughly 8% being singletons. Here the sequenced sample was PBMCs, taken about 49 days after the first yellow fever vaccination. The chain recombines TRBV27 with TRBJ1-5; the D gene is possibly TRBD1 (5 bases). This clonotype was obtained from a man younger than 35 who received the YFV17D yellow fever vaccine. CDR3 DNA sequence: TGTGCCAGCAGTGAGCCAGGGTACGGCAATCAGCCCCAGCATTTT. This codes for CASSEPGYGNQPQHF.